The sequence of this T cell receptor (beta chain) was determined in a study of T cell repertoires in cytomegalovirus infection (dated by TCRdb to between 2018 and 2021). In the study overall: Recently identified HLA-C-restricted CMV epitopes, whose presentation resists viral immunomodulation, were targeted by peptide stimulations together with well-studied HLA-B-restricted epitopes. Donor HLA type was relevant to the analysis, because carriage of CMV infection together with the matching HLA type was indicated by public TCR beta signatures. What the research found in general, with its limitations: In both this cohort and an independent roughly 330-donor cohort, the cumulative frequency of public TCR beta family members distinguished carriers of CMV infection plus the relevant HLA type. The ex vivo response was dominated by HLA-C-restricted CMV-specific TCR beta clonotypes, which also provided the single most frequent clonotype in two of eight donors.

This clonotype was seen a single time. Its specific antigen is unknown. No base quality values were provided; no much bigger clone lies one nucleotide off. Just one read gives weak support. This sample was sequenced with an Illumina HiSeq 1500. Through fastp at Q25 and MiXCR, TCRdb rebuilt clones from the public reads, retaining in-frame beta chains. Each CDR3 protein appears once, grouped with its most common genes and DNA. In all, the sample holds fewer than 900,000 distinct CDR3 sequences, and almost 30% of those were seen once. Jointly, the top ten make up 10% to 15% of the sample. Per the publication, the treatment or condition label means: in vitro stimulation with specific CMV peptide epitopes to enrich CMV-specific T cells. The sequence was collected from a human donor in good health (CMV status not recorded). Some clones in this sample may be carry-over from other donors' samples. The sample consisted of cultured CD8+ T cells from PBMCs, taken from culture after CMV antigen stimulation.

CDR3 protein: CASSLPGLAGGDTQYF. The sequence in DNA is TGTGCCAGCAGCTTACCGGGACTAGCGGGGGGAGATACGCAGTATTTT. The rearrangement combines TRBV7-6 with TRBJ2-3, with 15 bases aligning to TRBD2. The CDR3 covers 16 residues, taking in both the cysteine and the phenylalanine. The read is trimmed to its CDR3 DNA, 48 bases read in frame from base 1. At the junction V is shortened by 2 bases and J by 5 bases; bases outside the gene matches: 2. The CDR1 and CDR2 encoded by the germline V gene are SGHVS and FNYEAQ.